Shown below are 13 T cell receptor beta chains from a single sample sequenced in a study of spatial heterogeneity in lung cancer. The time point here: sample taken at primary tumor resection. Sequencing of whole RNA from tumor, nontumor lung or frozen PBMC involved no sorting. TCRdb processed the 5' RACE reads anew with MiXCR; each CDR3 protein has one entry. The table includes about 4,900 distinct CDR3 sequences, roughly a sixth detected once. The specimen comprised PBMCs, sampled at surgery. These receptors were obtained from a male donor with early-stage non-small cell lung cancer.

This clonotype is medium-sized by share. The chain is built from TRBV7-3 and TRBJ1-2, with 9 bases identical to TRBD1. The CDR3 consists of 13 residues. V shed 4 bases, J shed 5 bases, and the junction held 2 bases outside the gene matches. In germline, CDR1 is SGHTA, CDR2 FQGTGA. CDR3 region: CASSSDRGYGYTF. As DNA, the CDR3 is TGTGCCAGCAGCTCGGACAGGGGATATGGCTACACCTTC.

This clonotype ranks as medium-sized (0.01 to 0.1%). This rearrangement joins TRBV6-6 to TRBJ1-5, with D maybe TRBD1 (5 bases). Per the germline V gene, CDR1 is MNHNY and CDR2 is SVGAGI (reference sequence). The CDR3 runs 15 residues. V lost 6 bases, J lost 4 bases, and 16 bases lay in between. CDR3 residues: CASRPEGPVNQPQHF. The DNA for the CDR3 is TGTGCCAGCAGACCCGAGGGGCCCGTAAATCAGCCCCAGCATTTT.

The chain is built from TRBV4-1 and TRBJ2-1; D gene unclear. The CDR3 runs to 16 residues. Trimming shortened V by 4 bases and J by 3 bases, and 16 bases separated the two germline ends. From germline, CDR1 is MGHRA and CDR2 YSYEKL. The CDR3 protein is CASSPRSGVIYNEQFF. The DNA for the CDR3 is TGCGCCAGCAGCCCACGATCCGGCGTTATCTACAATGAGCAGTTCTTC.

This clonotype was seen repeatedly, ten times or more. The chain couples TRBV6-2 or TRBV6-3 to TRBJ2-1; tentatively, D is TRBD1 (6 bases). This CDR3 contains 14 residues. V shed 5 bases and J shed 0 bases, with 8 bases lying between them. Germline V gene data show CDR1 as MNHEY and CDR2 as SVGEGT. The chain's CDR3 is CASSPDSSYNEQFF. The CDR3 coding sequence is TGTGCCAGCAGTCCGGACAGCTCCTACAATGAGCAGTTCTTC.

This clonotype is labeled as medium-sized. The chain has TRBV5-4 and TRBJ2-1, with D possibly being TRBD1 (5 bases). Germline V gene sequence: CDR1 SGHNT, CDR2 YYREEE (reference sequence). CDR3 length: 14 amino acids. The ends were cut back, 2 bases at V and 10 bases at J, with 16 bases in the middle. The CDR3 DNA reads as TGTGCCAGCAGCTTATGGACCGAGGCAGGGGAGCAGTTCTTC. Protein product: CASSLWTEAGEQFF.

In this sample, this clonotype turned up many times. The rearrangement uses TRBV11-3 and TRBJ2-1; D gene uncertain. CDR1 SGHNT and CDR2 YENEEA come from the germline V gene. The germline V and J ends were trimmed by 1 base and 6 bases, with 10 bases remaining between them. CDR3 length: 14 amino acids. CDR3 protein: CASSLGGQSNEQFF. The DNA of the CDR3 is TGTGCCAGCAGCTTAGGCGGCCAGTCCAATGAGCAGTTCTTC.

Turning to this clonotype: A much larger clone is a single base away; this may be a read error. Because the CDR3 is missing its conserved closing phenylalanine or tryptophan, this is likely a read error. V and J are TRBV6-2 or TRBV6-3 and TRBJ1-4; no definite D call. CDR1 is MNHEY, CDR2 SVGEGT, per germline. V dropped 5 bases and J dropped 3 bases, with 10 bases sitting between them. The CDR3 runs to 14 residues. The CDR3 DNA reads TGTGCCAGCAGTCCCGAAGGCGCTAATGAAAAACTGTTTTTG. It is translated as CASSPEGANEKLFL.

Within the sample, this clonotype is medium-sized (0.01 to 0.1%). The chain employs TRBV7-6 and TRBJ2-5; D unclear. CDR1 is SGHVS, CDR2 FNYEAQ, per germline. V was pared by 5 bases and J by 0 bases, with 10 bases between. The CDR3 has 14 amino acids. For the CDR3, the DNA is TGTGCCAGCAGCCCCGACTGGAACCAAGAGACCCAGTACTTC. Translated: CASSPDWNQETQYF.

By share of the sample, this clonotype is medium-sized. The chain has TRBV27 and TRBJ2-7, with 7 bases fitting TRBD1. Looked up from germline, CDR1 is MNHEY and CDR2 is SMNVEV (reference sequence). This CDR3 contains 14 residues. V was pared by 3 bases and J by 4 bases, with 6 bases of the junction left unmatched. The CDR3 nucleotides read TGTGCCAGCAGTTTTACGGGACAGAGGTACGAGCAGTACTTC. It is translated as CASSFTGQRYEQYF.

This clonotype is termed medium-sized. The V call is TRBV7-9, the J call TRBJ2-7, with 8 bases lining up with TRBD1. The germline V gene has CDR1 SEHNR and CDR2 FQNEAQ (reference sequence). CDR3 length: 15 amino acids. V lost 5 bases, J lost 2 bases, and 8 bases stayed unmatched. DNA for the CDR3: TGTGCCAGCAGCATATCGGACAGGGACACCTACGAGCAGTACTTC. Residues: CASSISDRDTYEQYF.

V and J are TRBV20-1 and TRBJ2-7; TRBD2 matches at 8 bases. Per germline, CDR1 DFQATT and CDR2 SNEGSKA (reference sequence). The CDR3 loop spans 16 amino acids. Trimming cost V 0 bases and J 2 bases; bases outside gene matches: 9. The CDR3 sequence: CSARDEVAGQAYEQYF. In DNA, the CDR3 is TGCAGTGCTAGAGATGAGGTAGCGGGGCAAGCCTACGAGCAGTACTTC.

This clonotype is medium-sized by share. CDR3 protein: CASSRIQGGSGNTIYF. Written as DNA, the CDR3 is TGTGCCAGCAGCCGAATACAGGGGGGCTCTGGAAACACCATATATTTT. The chain combines TRBV6-5 with TRBJ1-3; 8 bases align to TRBD1. The V gene end was trimmed by 6 bases and the J gene end by 0 bases; junction bases not matched to a gene: 7. The CDR3 totals 16 residues. Germline V gene data show CDR1 as MNHEY and CDR2 as SVGAGI.

Relative to its sample, this clonotype is medium-sized. The chain recombines TRBV4-3 with TRBJ2-1; 10 nucleotides line up with TRBD2. CDR1 is LGHNA and CDR2 is YSLEER in the germline V gene. CDR3 length: 15 amino acids. J was trimmed by 7 bases and V by 2 bases; bases with no gene match: 5. The CDR3 DNA reads as TGCGCCAGCAGCCAATATAGCGGGGGGTCAAATGAGCAGTTCTTC. This encodes CASSQYSGGSNEQFF.